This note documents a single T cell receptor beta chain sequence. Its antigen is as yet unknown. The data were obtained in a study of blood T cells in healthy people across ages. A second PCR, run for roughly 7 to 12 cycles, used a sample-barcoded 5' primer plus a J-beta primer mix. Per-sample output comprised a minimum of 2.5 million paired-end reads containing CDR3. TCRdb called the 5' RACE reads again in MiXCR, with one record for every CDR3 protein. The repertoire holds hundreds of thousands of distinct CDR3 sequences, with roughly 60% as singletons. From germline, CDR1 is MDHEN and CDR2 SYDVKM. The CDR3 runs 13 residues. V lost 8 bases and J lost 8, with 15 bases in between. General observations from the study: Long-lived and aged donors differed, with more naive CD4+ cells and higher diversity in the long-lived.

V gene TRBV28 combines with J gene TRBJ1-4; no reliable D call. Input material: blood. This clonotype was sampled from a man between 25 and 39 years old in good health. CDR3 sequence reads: CASFPSTGEKLFF. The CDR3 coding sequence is TGTGCCAGCTTCCCATCGACGGGGGAAAAACTGTTTTTT.